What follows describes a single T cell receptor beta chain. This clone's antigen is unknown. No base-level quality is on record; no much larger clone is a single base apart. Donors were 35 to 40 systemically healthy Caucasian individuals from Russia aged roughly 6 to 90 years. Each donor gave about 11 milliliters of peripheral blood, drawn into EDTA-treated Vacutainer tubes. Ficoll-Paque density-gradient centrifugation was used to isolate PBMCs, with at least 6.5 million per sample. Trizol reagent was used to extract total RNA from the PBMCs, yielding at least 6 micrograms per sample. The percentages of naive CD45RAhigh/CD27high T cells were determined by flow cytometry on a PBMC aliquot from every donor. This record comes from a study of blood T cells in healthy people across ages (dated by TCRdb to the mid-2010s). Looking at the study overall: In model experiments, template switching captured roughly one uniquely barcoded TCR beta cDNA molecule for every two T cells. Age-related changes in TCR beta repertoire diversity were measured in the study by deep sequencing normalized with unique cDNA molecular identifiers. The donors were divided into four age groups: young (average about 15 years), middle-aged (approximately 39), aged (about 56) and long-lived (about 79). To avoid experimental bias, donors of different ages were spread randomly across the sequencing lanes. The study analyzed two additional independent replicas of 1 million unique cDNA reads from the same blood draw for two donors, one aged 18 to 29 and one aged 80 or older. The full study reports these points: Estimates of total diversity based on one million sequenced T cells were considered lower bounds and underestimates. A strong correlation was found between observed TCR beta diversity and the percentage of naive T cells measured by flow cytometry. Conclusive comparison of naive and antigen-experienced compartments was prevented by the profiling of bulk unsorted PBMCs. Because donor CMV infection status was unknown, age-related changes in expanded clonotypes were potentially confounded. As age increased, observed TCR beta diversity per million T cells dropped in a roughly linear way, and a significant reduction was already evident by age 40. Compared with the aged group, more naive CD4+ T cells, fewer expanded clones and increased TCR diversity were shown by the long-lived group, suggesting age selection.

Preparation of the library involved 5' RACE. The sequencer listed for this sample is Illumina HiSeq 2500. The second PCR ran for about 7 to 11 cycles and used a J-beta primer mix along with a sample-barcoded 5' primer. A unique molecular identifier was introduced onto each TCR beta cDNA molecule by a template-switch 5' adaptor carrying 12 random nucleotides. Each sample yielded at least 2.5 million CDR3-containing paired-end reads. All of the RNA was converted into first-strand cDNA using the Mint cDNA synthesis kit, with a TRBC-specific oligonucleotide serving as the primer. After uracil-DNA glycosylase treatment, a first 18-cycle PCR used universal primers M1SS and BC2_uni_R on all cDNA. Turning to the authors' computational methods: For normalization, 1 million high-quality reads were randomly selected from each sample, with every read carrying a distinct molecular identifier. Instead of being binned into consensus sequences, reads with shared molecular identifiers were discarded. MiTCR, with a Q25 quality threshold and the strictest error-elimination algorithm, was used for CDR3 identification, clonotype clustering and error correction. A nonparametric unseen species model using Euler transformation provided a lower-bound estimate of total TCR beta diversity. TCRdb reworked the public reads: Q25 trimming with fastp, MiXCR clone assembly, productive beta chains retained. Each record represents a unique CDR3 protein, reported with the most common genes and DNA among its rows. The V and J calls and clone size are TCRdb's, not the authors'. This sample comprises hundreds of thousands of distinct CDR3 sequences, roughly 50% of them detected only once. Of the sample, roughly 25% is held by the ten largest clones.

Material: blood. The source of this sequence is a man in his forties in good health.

This receptor has the CDR3 CASSHGGRGTDTQYF. The DNA reads as follows: TGTGCCAGCAGCCACGGTGGGAGAGGAACAGATACGCAGTATTTT. Recombination linked TRBV3-1 to TRBJ2-3; the D region possibly corresponds to TRBD2 (5 bases align). Taken from cysteine to phenylalanine, the CDR3 has 15 residues. The DNA shown is the 45-base CDR3, in frame from base 1. Trimming costs V 3 bases and J 3 bases, and their ends lie 13 bases apart. Sequences LGHDT (CDR1) and YNNKEL (CDR2) are obtained from the germline V gene (reference sequence).